This T cell receptor beta chain is drawn from a study of chemoradiotherapy in HPV16-positive cancers. The study's findings and limits: In HPV16-positive patients, HPV-responsive T-cell expansion tracked better recurrence-free survival. Candidate HPV-specific clones and E7-related TCR motifs grew in tumor during treatment. HPV-specific T cells were functionally defined from only two HPV16-positive patients.

Sequencing was performed with immunoSEQ multiplex PCR; in TCRdb, only in-frame clones are kept and a portion is missing. The sample has more than 12,000 clones; approximately 86% are singletons. This clone was seen just once. Its antigen is still unknown. The V gene lost 0 bases and the J gene lost 2 bases, with 9 bases spanning the gap. The CDR3 has 14 amino acids. The germline V gene has CDR1 SGHRS and CDR2 YFSETQ. The receptor's source is a human donor with HPV-associated anogenital cancer. Here the sequenced sample was blood, taken from a patient who underwent chemoradiotherapy. J is TRBJ2-7 and V is TRBV5-1; D possibly corresponds to TRBD2 (6 bases). This chain's CDR3 is CASSLGWGAYEQYF. Here the CDR3 DNA reads TGCGCCAGCAGCTTGGGGTGGGGGGCCTACGAGCAGTACTTC.